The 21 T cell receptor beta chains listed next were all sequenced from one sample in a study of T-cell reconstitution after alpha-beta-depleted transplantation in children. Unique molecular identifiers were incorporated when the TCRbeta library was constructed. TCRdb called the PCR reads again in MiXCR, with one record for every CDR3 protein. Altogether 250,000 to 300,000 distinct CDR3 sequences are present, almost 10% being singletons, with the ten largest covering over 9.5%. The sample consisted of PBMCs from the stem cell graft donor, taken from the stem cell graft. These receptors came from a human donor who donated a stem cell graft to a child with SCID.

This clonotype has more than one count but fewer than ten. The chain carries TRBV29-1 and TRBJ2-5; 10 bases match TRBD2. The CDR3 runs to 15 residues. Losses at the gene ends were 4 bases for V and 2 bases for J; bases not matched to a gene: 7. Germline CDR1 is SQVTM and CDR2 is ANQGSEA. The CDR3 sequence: CSVVPGLATQETQYF. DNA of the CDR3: TGCAGCGTTGTCCCGGGACTAGCGACGCAAGAGACCCAGTACTTC.

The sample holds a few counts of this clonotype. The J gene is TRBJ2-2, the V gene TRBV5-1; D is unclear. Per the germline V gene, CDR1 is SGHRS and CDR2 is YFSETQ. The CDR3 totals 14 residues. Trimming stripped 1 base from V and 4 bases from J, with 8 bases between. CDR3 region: CASSLLAITGELFF. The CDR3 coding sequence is TGCGCCAGCAGCTTGCTGGCCATCACCGGGGAGCTGTTTTTT. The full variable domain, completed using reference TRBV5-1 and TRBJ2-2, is KAGVTQTPRYLIKTRGQQVTLSCSPISGHRSVSWYQQTPGQGLQFLFEYFSETQRNKGNFPGRFSGRQFSNSRSEMNVSTLELGDSALYLCASSLLAITGELFFGEGSRLTVL.

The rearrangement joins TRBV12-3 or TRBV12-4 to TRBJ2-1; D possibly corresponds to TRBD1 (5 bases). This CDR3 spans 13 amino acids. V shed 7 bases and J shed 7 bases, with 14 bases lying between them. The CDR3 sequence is CASTAQGWNEQFF. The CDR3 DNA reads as TGTGCCAGCACAGCCCAGGGTTGGAATGAGCAGTTCTTC.

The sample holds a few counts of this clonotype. DNA of the CDR3: TGTGCCAGCAGCTTAGCGGGTAGCGGGGTTACAGATACGCAGTATTTT. The encoded protein is CASSLAGSGVTDTQYF. The J gene is TRBJ2-3, the V gene TRBV7-9; 8 bases are shared with TRBD2. The J segment lost 3 bases and the V segment lost 0 bases, leaving 5 bases of the junction unmatched. The CDR3 sequence is 16 residues long. From germline, CDR1 is SEHNR and CDR2 FQNEAQ (reference sequence).

CDR3 sequence reads: CASSLDRGGVQETQYF. The CDR3 region has the DNA TGTGCCAGCAGCTTAGACCGGGGGGGGGTCCAAGAGACCCAGTACTTC. The chain employs TRBV7-8 and TRBJ2-5, with 8 bases fitting TRBD2. With V trimmed by 1 base and J by 1 base, 5 bases remained unmatched. This CDR3 region has 16 residues. Germline V gene data show CDR1 as SGHVS and CDR2 as FQNEAQ.

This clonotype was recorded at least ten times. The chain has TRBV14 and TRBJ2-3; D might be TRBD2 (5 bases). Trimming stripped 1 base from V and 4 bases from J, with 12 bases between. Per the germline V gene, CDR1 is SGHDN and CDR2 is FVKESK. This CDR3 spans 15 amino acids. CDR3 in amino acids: CASSQVGLGSDTQYF. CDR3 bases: TGTGCCAGCAGCCAAGTTGGACTCGGGTCAGATACGCAGTATTTT.

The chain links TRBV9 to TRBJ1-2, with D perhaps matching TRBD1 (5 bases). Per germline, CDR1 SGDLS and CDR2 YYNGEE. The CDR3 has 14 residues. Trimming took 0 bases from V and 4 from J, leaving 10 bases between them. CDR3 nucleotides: TGTGCCAGCAGCGTAGCAGGGAGTGGCTATGGCTACACCTTC. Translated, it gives CASSVAGSGYGYTF.

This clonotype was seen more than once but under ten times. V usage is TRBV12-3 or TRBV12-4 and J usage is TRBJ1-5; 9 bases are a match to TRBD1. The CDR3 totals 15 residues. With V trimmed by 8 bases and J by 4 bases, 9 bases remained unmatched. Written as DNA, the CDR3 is TGTGCCAGCCTGGCCGGGACAGGGAGAAATCAGCCCCAGCATTTT. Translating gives CASLAGTGRNQPQHF.

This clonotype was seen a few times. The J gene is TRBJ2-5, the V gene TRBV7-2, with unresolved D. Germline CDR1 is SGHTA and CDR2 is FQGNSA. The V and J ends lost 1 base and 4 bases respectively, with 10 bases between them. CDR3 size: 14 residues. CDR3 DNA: TGTGCCAGCAGCTTAGTTCCGAGACCAGAGACCCAGTACTTC. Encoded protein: CASSLVPRPETQYF.

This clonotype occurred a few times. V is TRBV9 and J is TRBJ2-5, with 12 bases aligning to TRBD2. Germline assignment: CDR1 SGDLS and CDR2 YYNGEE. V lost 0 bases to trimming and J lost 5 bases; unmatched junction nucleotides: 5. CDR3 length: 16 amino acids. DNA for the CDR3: TGTGCCAGCAGCGTAGGATCTAGCGGGGGGGGTGAGACCCAGTACTTC. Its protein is CASSVGSSGGGETQYF.

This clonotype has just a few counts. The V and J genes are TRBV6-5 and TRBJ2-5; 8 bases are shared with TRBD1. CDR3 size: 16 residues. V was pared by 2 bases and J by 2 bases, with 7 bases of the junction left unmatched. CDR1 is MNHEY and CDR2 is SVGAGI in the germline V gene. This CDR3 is CASSYQGGQGQETQYF. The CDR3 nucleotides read TGTGCCAGCAGTTACCAGGGAGGACAGGGTCAAGAGACCCAGTACTTC.

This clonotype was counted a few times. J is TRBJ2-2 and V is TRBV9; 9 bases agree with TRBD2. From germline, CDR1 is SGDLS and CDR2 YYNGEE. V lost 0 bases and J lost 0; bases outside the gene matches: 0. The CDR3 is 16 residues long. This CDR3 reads CASSVGTSANTGELFF. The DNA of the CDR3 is TGTGCCAGCAGCGTAGGGACTAGCGCGAACACCGGGGAGCTGTTTTTT.

This CDR3 is CASRQGAGTGELFF. The CDR3 nucleotides are TGTGCCAGCAGACAGGGGGCGGGCACCGGGGAGCTGTTTTTT. The V and J genes are TRBV9 and TRBJ2-2; 9 nucleotides match TRBD1. This CDR3 region has 14 residues. V was pared by 5 bases and J by 4 bases, with 3 bases of the junction left unmatched. Germline V gene sequence: CDR1 SGDLS, CDR2 YYNGEE.

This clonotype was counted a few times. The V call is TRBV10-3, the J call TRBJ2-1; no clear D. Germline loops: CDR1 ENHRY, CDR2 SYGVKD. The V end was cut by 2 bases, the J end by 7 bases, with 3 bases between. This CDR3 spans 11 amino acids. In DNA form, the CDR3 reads TGTGCCATCAGTGAGGAAAATGAGCAGTTCTTC. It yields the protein CAISEENEQFF.

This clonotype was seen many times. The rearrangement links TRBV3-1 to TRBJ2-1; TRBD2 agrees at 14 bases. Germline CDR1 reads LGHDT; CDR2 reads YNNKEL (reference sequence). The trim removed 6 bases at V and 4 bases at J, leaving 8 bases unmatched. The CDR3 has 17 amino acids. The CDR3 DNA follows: TGTGCCAGCAGGCTCGGACTAGCGGGGGGACCTTACAATGAGCAGTTCTTC. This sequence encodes CASRLGLAGGPYNEQFF.

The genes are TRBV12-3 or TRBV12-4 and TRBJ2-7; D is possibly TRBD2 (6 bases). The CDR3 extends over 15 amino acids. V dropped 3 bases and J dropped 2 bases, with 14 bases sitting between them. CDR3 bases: TGTGCCAGCAGTTTTCGCCCTAGCGAGACCTACGAGCAGTACTTC. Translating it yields CASSFRPSETYEQYF.

The CDR3 DNA follows: TGTGCCAGCAGTTACTCGAGCGGGGGAATCAAAAGAAATGAGCAGTTCTTC. It translates to CASSYSSGGIKRNEQFF. The chain couples TRBV6-5 to TRBJ2-1; 8 bases map to TRBD2. J lost 7 bases, V lost 0 bases, and 11 bases had no gene match. This CDR3 region has 17 residues. Germline assignment: CDR1 MNHEY and CDR2 SVGAGI.

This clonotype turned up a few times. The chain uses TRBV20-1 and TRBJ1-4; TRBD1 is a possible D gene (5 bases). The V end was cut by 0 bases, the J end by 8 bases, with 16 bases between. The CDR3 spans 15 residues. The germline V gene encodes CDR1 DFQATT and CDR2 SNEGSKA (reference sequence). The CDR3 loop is CSARDGARSGEKLFF. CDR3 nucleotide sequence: TGCAGTGCTAGAGATGGGGCTCGTTCAGGGGAAAAACTGTTTTTT.

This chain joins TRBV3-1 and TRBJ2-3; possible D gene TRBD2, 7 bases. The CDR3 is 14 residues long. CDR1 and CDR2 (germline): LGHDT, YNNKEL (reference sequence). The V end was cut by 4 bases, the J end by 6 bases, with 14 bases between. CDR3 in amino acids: CASSLQRGADTQYF. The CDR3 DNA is TGTGCCAGCAGCCTTCAACGGGGGGCGGATACGCAGTATTTT.

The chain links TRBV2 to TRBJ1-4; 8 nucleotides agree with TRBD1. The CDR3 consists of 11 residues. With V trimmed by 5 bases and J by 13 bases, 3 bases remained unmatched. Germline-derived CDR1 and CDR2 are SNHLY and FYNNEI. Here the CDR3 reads CASSSGTGLFF. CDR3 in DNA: TGTGCCAGCAGTTCCGGGACAGGACTGTTTTTT.

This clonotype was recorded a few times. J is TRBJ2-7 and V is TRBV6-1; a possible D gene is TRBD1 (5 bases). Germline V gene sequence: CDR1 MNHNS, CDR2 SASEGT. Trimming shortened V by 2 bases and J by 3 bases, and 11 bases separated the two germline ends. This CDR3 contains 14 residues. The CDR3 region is CASSEQRTNYEQYF. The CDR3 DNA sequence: TGTGCCAGCAGTGAACAGAGGACAAACTACGAGCAGTACTTC.